A selection of T cell receptor beta chains follows, all from one sample in a study of cytomegalovirus exposure and HLA in healthy donors. Repertoires were generated with immunoSEQ multiplex PCR, while TCRdb's copy carries only in-frame clones and drops some. The sample holds some 150,000 clones, more than 75% seen once. The sample taken for sequencing was PBMCs. All receptors come from a man younger than 35 in good health and CMV-seropositive. The CDR3 runs from the conserved cysteine through the conserved F or W. The order of the fields is J gene, D gene, clone size, V gene, CDR3 protein, CDR3 DNA. The D gene is left open where the match is weak. Part of the rows lack a size; the others show once, few, many or a class for expanded clones.

TRBJ2-7,NA,NA,TRBV2,CASRQGTYEQYF,TGTGCCAGCAGGCAGGGGACCTACGAGCAGTACTTC
TRBJ1-1,NA,NA,TRBV18,CASSPRQTTEAFF,TGTGCCAGCTCACCCAGGCAGACAACTGAAGCTTTCTTT
TRBJ2-7,NA,NA,TRBV25-1,CASSLGQSLYF,TGTGCCAGCAGCCTCGGACAGTCCCTGTACTTC
TRBJ2-3,NA,once,TRBV2,CASSGGTKRSTDTQYF,TGTGCCAGCAGTGGGGGGACAAAGAGGAGCACAGATACGCAGTATTTT
TRBJ1-2,NA,few,TRBV7-9,CASSPQGLPNYGYTF,TGTGCCAGCAGCCCTCAGGGACTTCCGAACTATGGCTACACCTTC
TRBJ1-2,NA,NA,TRBV9,CASSLGGLSGYTF,TGTGCCAGCAGTTTGGGAGGACTCTCGGGCTACACCTTC
TRBJ2-7,TRBD2,NA,TRBV4-1,CASSQDRLADYEQYF,TGCGCCAGCAGCCAAGATCGGCTAGCGGACTACGAGCAGTACTTC
TRBJ1-1,NA,NA,TRBV6-6,CASSFPIQGTNTEAFF,TGTGCCAGCAGTTTCCCGATTCAGGGAACGAACACTGAAGCTTTCTTT
TRBJ1-1,NA,NA,TRBV11-2,CASSPRGWDTEAFF,TGTGCCAGCAGCCCAAGAGGCTGGGACACTGAAGCTTTCTTT
TRBJ1-1,NA,NA,TRBV5-8,CASTLISGGTEAFF,TGTGCCAGCACACTAATCTCCGGAGGCACTGAAGCTTTCTTT
TRBJ2-7,TRBD2,NA,TRBV7-2,CASSFRLAGRNEQYF,TGTGCCAGCAGCTTCCGACTAGCGGGAAGGAACGAGCAGTACTTC
TRBJ2-7,NA,NA,TRBV4-1,CASSQVPGEGYEQYF,TGCGCCAGCAGCCAAGTACCAGGGGAAGGCTACGAGCAGTACTTC
TRBJ2-1,TRBD2,NA,TRBV5-1,CASSPARSGSRANNEQFF,TGCGCCAGCAGCCCGGCCCGCAGCGGGAGCCGCGCGAACAATGAGCAGTTCTTC
TRBJ2-7,TRBD2,NA,TRBV7-9,CASSLPGGYGEQYF,TGTGCCAGCAGCCTCCCGGGGGGATACGGCGAGCAGTACTTC
TRBJ1-1,NA,once,TRBV29-1,CSVAGQNTEAFF,TGCAGCGTTGCAGGACAGAACACTGAAGCTTTCTTT
TRBJ2-2,TRBD1,NA,TRBV28,CASSLMDRTGELFF,TGTGCCAGCAGTCTAATGGACAGGACCGGGGAGCTGTTTTTT
TRBJ2-2,TRBD2,NA,TRBV5-4,CASSLGLAGVSASTGELFF,TGTGCCAGCAGCCTGGGACTAGCGGGAGTATCCGCGAGCACCGGGGAGCTGTTTTTT
TRBJ1-2,NA,once,TRBV10-3,CAISELAGANYGYTF,TGTGCCATCAGTGAGCTTGCGGGAGCTAACTATGGCTACACCTTC
TRBJ1-5,NA,NA,TRBV5-3,CARSLKYQEGNSNQPQHF,TGTGCCAGAAGCTTGAAGTATCAAGAGGGAAATAGCAATCAGCCCCAGCATTTT
TRBJ2-1,NA,NA,TRBV7-9,CASSYDPGDEQFF,TGTGCCAGCAGCTACGATCCAGGGGACGAGCAGTTCTTC
TRBJ2-2,TRBD1,NA,TRBV19,CASRQGAGTGELFF,TGTGCCAGTCGACAGGGAGCAGGGACCGGGGAGCTGTTTTTT
TRBJ1-1,TRBD1,NA,TRBV29-1,CSVEERADRENTEAFF,TGCAGCGTTGAAGAACGAGCGGACAGGGAGAACACTGAAGCTTTCTTT
TRBJ2-1,NA,NA,TRBV5-6,CASSLTGYNEQFF,TGTGCCAGCAGCCTGACGGGCTACAATGAGCAGTTCTTC
TRBJ1-4,NA,NA,TRBV5-1,CASSLAPNEKLFF,TGCGCCAGCAGCTTGGCTCCGAATGAAAAACTGTTTTTT
TRBJ1-2,TRBD1,NA,TRBV28,CASSSGQGDGYTF,TGTGCCAGCAGTTCGGGACAGGGGGATGGCTACACCTTC
TRBJ2-7,NA,NA,TRBV27,CASMGVEGAYEQYF,TGTGCCAGCATGGGTGTGGAAGGGGCCTACGAGCAGTACTTC
TRBJ2-7,TRBD2,NA,TRBV4-1,CASSQGAGGPGSYEQYF,TGCGCCAGCAGCCAAGGGGCGGGAGGGCCAGGGTCCTACGAGCAGTACTTC
TRBJ1-1,NA,few,TRBV4-1,CASSQGQNTEAFF,TGCGCCAGCAGCCAGGGACAAAACACTGAAGCTTTCTTT
TRBJ2-5,NA,NA,TRBV28,CASSSLSAIQETQYF,TGTGCCAGCAGTTCCCTGAGCGCGATTCAAGAGACCCAGTACTTC
TRBJ2-7,TRBD1,NA,TRBV28,CASRPGQLSYEQYF,TGTGCCAGCAGACCGGGACAGCTAAGCTACGAGCAGTACTTC
TRBJ1-2,NA,NA,TRBV7-3,CASSLNGDYGYTF,TGTGCCAGCAGCTTAAACGGAGACTATGGCTACACCTTC
TRBJ1-5,NA,NA,TRBV4-1,CASSQDEGQPQHF,TGCGCCAGCAGCCAAGATGAGGGTCAGCCCCAGCATTTT
TRBJ2-3,NA,NA,TRBV4-1,CASSQVEGDTQYF,TGCGCCAGCAGCCAAGTGGAGGGGGATACGCAGTATTTT
TRBJ2-1,NA,few,TRBV27,CASSGSANNEQFF,TGTGCCAGCAGTGGTAGCGCCAACAATGAGCAGTTCTTC
TRBJ1-1,TRBD1,NA,TRBV19,CASGQGAATEAFF,TGTGCCAGCGGACAGGGTGCGGCCACTGAAGCTTTCTTT
TRBJ1-3,NA,few,TRBV9,CASSVEGAISGNTIYF,TGTGCCAGCAGCGTAGAAGGAGCTATCTCTGGAAACACCATATATTTT
TRBJ1-3,TRBD1,NA,TRBV2,CASSWTGEASGNTIYF,TGTGCCAGCAGCTGGACAGGGGAGGCCTCTGGAAACACCATATATTTT
TRBJ2-5,TRBD2,NA,TRBV5-1,CASSRPGTSQETQYF,TGCGCCAGCAGCCGTCCCGGGACTAGTCAAGAGACCCAGTACTTC
TRBJ2-1,TRBD2,NA,TRBV15,CATRLAGESEQFF,TGTGCCACCAGGCTAGCGGGAGAGTCTGAGCAGTTCTTC
TRBJ2-5,TRBD1,NA,TRBV18,CASSPGQGVLETQYF,TGTGCCAGCTCACCGGGACAGGGGGTCCTGGAGACCCAGTACTTC
TRBJ2-3,NA,NA,TRBV19,CASSIRGAGTDTQYF,TGTGCCAGTAGTATACGGGGGGCGGGCACAGATACGCAGTATTTT
TRBJ2-3,TRBD1,NA,TRBV5-1,CASSPRGTGTDTQYF,TGCGCCAGCAGCCCCAGGGGGACCGGCACAGATACGCAGTATTTT